Below, 23 T cell receptor beta chains from the same sample are listed, as sequenced in a study of naive and memory T cell subsets (dated by TCRdb to about 2017). Library generation was performed with UMI-ligation and nested PCR. The instrument was an Illumina MiSeq. To cover both TRBC1 and TRBC2, the beta constant-region primer consisted of an equimolar mix of two oligonucleotides. Four rounds of PCR were used to amplify ligated cDNA, with nested alpha and beta constant-region primers being used together with the SP2 primer. TCRdb trimmed public reads at Q25 via fastp, called clones via MiXCR and kept in-frame beta chains. CDR3 protein duplicates are merged, each entry listing the most common genes and DNA. The sample table shows 9,500 to 10,000 distinct CDR3 sequences, and around 5.6% are seen once. Jointly, the top ten make up around three fifths of the sample. Sequencing was carried out using CD4+ TEMRA cells from blood. What the cell subset or site label conveys for this sample: effector memory re-expressing CD45RA, CD45RA+ CD27-. These receptors all stem from a human donor in good health.

This clonotype was recorded at least ten times. This chain connects TRBV6-6 to TRBJ2-7, with 7 bases lining up with TRBD1. The CDR3 loop spans 15 amino acids. V was pared by 6 bases and J by 0 bases, with 8 bases of the junction left unmatched. Germline-derived CDR1 and CDR2 are MNHNY and SVGAGI (reference sequence). The CDR3 nucleotides read TGTGCCAGCAGCTCCATGAGGGGGCCCTCCTACGAGCAGTACTTC. Residues: CASSSMRGPSYEQYF.

At least ten counts were recorded for this clonotype. The CDR3 loop is CASSLATSGTDTQYF. CDR3 coding DNA: TGCGCCAGCAGCTTGGCCACTAGCGGCACAGATACGCAGTATTTT. The V and J genes are TRBV5-1 and TRBJ2-3; 7 bases align to TRBD2. Germline loops: CDR1 SGHRS, CDR2 YFSETQ. The CDR3 runs 15 residues. Trimming took 0 bases from V and 1 from J; bases not matched to a gene: 2.

This clonotype has ten or more counts. This chain connects TRBV28 to TRBJ1-2, with TRBD1 matching 7 bases. Germline CDR1 is MDHEN and CDR2 is SYDVKM. V trimming: 4 bases; J trimming: 4 bases; junction bases outside the gene matches: 6. CDR3 length: 14 amino acids. The CDR3 bases are TGTGCCAGCAGTTCGACAGGGAGGCCCTATGGCTACACCTTC. Protein sequence: CASSSTGRPYGYTF.

This clonotype came up many times. The chain carries TRBV4-2 and TRBJ2-7; TRBD2 is a possible D gene (5 bases). The germline V and J ends were trimmed by 4 bases and 7 bases, with 17 bases remaining between them. The CDR3 runs 14 residues. Germline V gene sequence: CDR1 LGHNA, CDR2 YNFKEQ. CDR3 loop: CASSPGRVRGEQYF. The DNA for the CDR3 is TGTGCCAGCAGCCCCGGGCGGGTCCGGGGTGAGCAGTACTTC.

This clonotype was observed many times. This chain connects TRBV20-1 to TRBJ2-3; maybe TRBD1 (6 bases). From germline, CDR1 is DFQATT and CDR2 SNEGSKA (reference sequence). The CDR3 runs 15 residues. V was shortened by 1 base and J by 3 bases, with 14 bases between the two germline ends. This CDR3 reads CSARVRAGTTDTQYF. The CDR3 DNA is TGCAGTGCTAGAGTGCGGGCAGGGACAACAGATACGCAGTATTTT.

At least ten counts were recorded for this clonotype. V usage is TRBV18 and J usage is TRBJ2-3; 10 bases map to TRBD2. Germline V lookup: CDR1 KGHSH, CDR2 LQKENI. This CDR3 is built from 18 residues. V trimming: 0 bases; J trimming: 4 bases; junction bases outside the gene matches: 10. The DNA for the CDR3 is TGTGCCAGCTCACCACCTCTGGTAGCGGGAGGCTTCTCAGATACGCAGTATTTT. This sequence encodes CASSPPLVAGGFSDTQYF.

This clonotype was seen at least ten times. The chain has TRBV5-5 and TRBJ1-2; D may be TRBD1 (6 bases). This CDR3 spans 14 amino acids. Deletions cut 0 bases from V and 4 bases from J, with 10 bases between. CDR1 is SGHKS, CDR2 YYEKEE, per germline (reference sequence). CDR3 nucleotide sequence: TGTGCCAGCAGCTTGGGCGGACAGAGCTATGGCTACACCTTC. Amino acids: CASSLGGQSYGYTF.

This clonotype was observed at least ten times. The V and J genes are TRBV6-6 and TRBJ1-3; D might be TRBD1 (5 bases). Trimming removed 7 bases at V and 4 bases at J, with 14 bases between. This CDR3 spans 14 amino acids. CDR1 MNHNY and CDR2 SVGAGI come from the germline V gene (reference sequence). In DNA, the CDR3 is TGTGCCAGCATCCGGGACGCAGAAGGAAACACCATATATTTT. Amino acids: CASIRDAEGNTIYF.

This rearrangement joins TRBV12-3 or TRBV12-4 to TRBJ1-2, with D hard to call. There are 14 residues in the CDR3. The V end was cut by 3 bases, the J end by 3 bases, with 11 bases between. This CDR3 reads CASSFDRVHYGYTF. The DNA of the CDR3 is TGTGCCAGCAGTTTTGACCGGGTGCACTATGGCTACACCTTC.

This clonotype was recorded many times. The rearrangement joins TRBV12-3 or TRBV12-4 to TRBJ2-1; 8 nucleotides agree with TRBD2. This CDR3 contains 14 residues. V lost 6 bases to trimming and J lost 6 bases; unmatched junction nucleotides: 7. The CDR3 reads CASSRTSPPNEQFF. CDR3 bases: TGTGCCAGCAGCAGGACTAGCCCCCCCAATGAGCAGTTCTTC.

The table lists this clonotype with many counts. The chain employs TRBV20-1 and TRBJ2-7, with 7 bases matching TRBD1. The CDR3 consists of 11 residues. From germline, CDR1 is DFQATT and CDR2 SNEGSKA (reference sequence). The junction had 7 bases not matched to a gene; V was cut back by 7 bases and J by 7 bases. The CDR3 nucleotides read TGCAGTGGTAAGGGGGCGGTGGAGCAGTACTTC. Its translation: CSGKGAVEQYF.

This clonotype was counted between two and nine times. The chain uses TRBV25-1 and TRBJ1-6; D possibly corresponds to TRBD1 (5 bases). CDR3 size: 15 residues. Trimming stripped 0 bases from V and 10 bases from J, with 13 bases between. The germline gives CDR1 MGHDK, CDR2 SYGVNS. CDR3 coding DNA: TGTGCCAGCAGTGAATATGGGGGTGTAGGGTCACCCCTCCACTTT. As protein: CASSEYGGVGSPLHF.

This clonotype was detected ten times or more. V and J are TRBV7-3 and TRBJ2-5; 9 bases are shared with TRBD2. Trimming cost V 2 bases and J 3 bases; bases outside gene matches: 13. The CDR3 extends over 18 amino acids. CDR1 SGHTA and CDR2 FQGTGA come from the germline V gene. This chain's CDR3 is CASSLLGRSGGKKETQYF. The DNA of the CDR3 is TGTGCCAGCAGCTTATTGGGCCGTAGCGGGGGAAAGAAAGAGACCCAGTACTTC.

In its sample, this clonotype was seen many times. The chain uses TRBV7-9 and TRBJ2-1; tentatively, D is TRBD2 (5 bases). Deletions cut 1 base from V and 15 bases from J, with 19 bases between. Looked up from germline, CDR1 is SEHNR and CDR2 is FQNEAQ (reference sequence). This CDR3 comprises 14 residues. DNA of the CDR3: TGTGCCAGCAGCTTAGGGACGGGAACAATGAGGCGGTTCTTC. It translates to CASSLGTGTMRRFF.

This clonotype has at least ten counts. J is TRBJ2-3 and V is TRBV6-6, with TRBD2 identical over 11 bases. The trim removed 6 bases at V and 0 bases at J, leaving 2 bases unmatched. The germline V gene encodes CDR1 MNHNY and CDR2 SVGAGI (reference sequence). The length of the CDR3 is 15 residues. The CDR3 loop is CASRRTSGSTDTQYF. CDR3 bases: TGTGCCAGCAGAAGGACTAGCGGGAGCACAGATACGCAGTATTTT.

This clonotype was counted ten times or more. The chain uses TRBV11-2 and TRBJ1-2; no reliable D call. The V gene lost 5 bases and the J gene lost 2 bases, with 15 bases spanning the gap. Germline CDR1 and CDR2: SGHAT and FQNNGV. The CDR3 has 15 residues. CDR3 protein: CASSPHKTANYGYTF. The CDR3 DNA reads TGTGCCAGCAGCCCTCATAAGACCGCAAACTATGGCTACACCTTC.

The chain employs TRBV3-1 and TRBJ1-2, with 8 positions matching TRBD1. The CDR3 is 15 residues long. Germline V CDR1 and CDR2: LGHDT, YNNKEL (reference sequence). J lost 2 bases, V lost 1 base, and 3 bases had no gene match. The CDR3 region has the DNA TGTGCCAGCAGCCAAGCAGGGGGCTCCAACTATGGCTACACCTTC. It is translated as CASSQAGGSNYGYTF.

The rearrangement joins TRBV20-1 to TRBJ2-7, with D maybe TRBD2 (6 bases). The CDR3 length is 13 residues. V lost 8 bases and J lost 7, with 21 bases in between. Germline V gene data show CDR1 as DFQATT and CDR2 as SNEGSKA (reference sequence). In nucleotides, the CDR3 is TGCAGTCCTCTCAATCCCTTTGCGGGAGAGCAGTACTTC. Translated: CSPLNPFAGEQYF.

This clonotype was seen ten or more times. This rearrangement joins TRBV6-2 or TRBV6-3 to TRBJ2-7, with D uncertain. Looked up from germline, CDR1 is MNHEY and CDR2 is SVGEGT. The V and J ends lost 7 bases and 3 bases respectively, with 7 bases between them. CDR3 size: 11 residues. The CDR3 loop is CASTDVYEQYF. CDR3 nucleotide sequence: TGTGCCAGCACGGATGTCTACGAGCAGTACTTC.

This chain's CDR3 is CASSPHPGPRGRETQYF. The DNA for the CDR3 is TGTGCCAGCAGCCCCCACCCGGGACCCAGGGGAAGAGAGACCCAGTACTTC. The V and J genes are TRBV9 and TRBJ2-5; a weak D match, TRBD1 (6 bases). Between the trimmed V and J ends, which lost 4 bases and 4 bases, there was a span of 23 bases. The length of the CDR3 is 17 residues. Germline V gene data show CDR1 as SGDLS and CDR2 as YYNGEE.

The sample holds many counts of this clonotype. The chain is built from TRBV27 and TRBJ2-2; 7 nucleotides align to TRBD1. CDR3 size: 15 residues. The germline CDR1 and CDR2 sequences are MNHEY and SMNVEV (reference sequence). V trimming: 5 bases; J trimming: 3 bases; junction bases outside the gene matches: 6. Here the CDR3 DNA reads TGTGCCAGCAGTCCGGGACAGAGGGACACCGGGGAGCTGTTTTTT. Residues: CASSPGQRDTGELFF.

In its sample, this clonotype was seen a few times. CDR3 loop: CASSLVAGAFGDTQYF. DNA for the CDR3: TGTGCCAGCAGCTTAGTAGCGGGAGCTTTCGGGGATACGCAGTATTTT. The chain uses TRBV7-2 and TRBJ2-3, with TRBD2 matching 9 bases. The CDR3 covers 16 residues. Germline CDR1 reads SGHTA; CDR2 reads FQGNSA. Trimming removed 1 base from V and 6 bases from J; junction bases left unmatched: 8.

In its sample, this clonotype was seen many times. This sequence joins TRBV2 and TRBJ2-2; maybe TRBD1 (6 bases). Trimming stripped 7 bases from V and 2 bases from J, with 20 bases between. The CDR3 is 17 amino acids. Per germline, CDR1 SNHLY and CDR2 FYNNEI. DNA for the CDR3: TGTGCCAGCACCTCTTTTTGGACAGCAACAAACACCGGGGAGCTGTTTTTT. This encodes CASTSFWTATNTGELFF.